This T cell receptor (beta chain) was sequenced for a study of shared clonotypes between healthy human individuals. Findings of the study overall: When naive CD4 clonotypes were compared across four donors, 5% to 5.5% were shared.

Turning to this clone: The target antigen is unknown.

Data came from immunoSEQ multiplex PCR; TCRdb stores just in-frame clones and leaves some out. The table records approximately 1.5 million clones, about 98.5% of them present only once. Division of CD4+ cells produced a CD45RA+ naive subset and a CD45RA-negative memory subset. CDR1 is SEHNR and CDR2 is FQNEAQ in the germline V gene (reference sequence). Trimming pared 5 bases from V and 2 bases from J, leaving 10 bases between. The CDR3 runs 14 residues. The receptor's source is a man aged 30 to 39 in good health. This rearrangement joins TRBV7-9 to TRBJ2-1, with a tentative D call TRBD2 (5 bases). The sample consisted of naive CD4+ T cells sorted from blood. Sample subset: CD45RA+ positively selected. This CDR3 is CASSPGITYNEQFF. In nucleotides, the CDR3 is TGTGCCAGCAGCCCCGGGATAACCTACAATGAGCAGTTCTTC.